This is a list of T cell receptor beta chains from one sample in a study of early T cells in non-severe SARS-CoV-2 infection. Using its own MiXCR run on the 5' RACE reads, TCRdb lists one record per CDR3 protein. The data contain about 76,000 distinct CDR3 sequences, 11% of them singletons. The sample comprised whole blood. These receptors all stem from an adult who was a healthcare worker with PCR-confirmed SARS-CoV-2 infection or an uninfected control (not recorded which). CDR3s include the opening cysteine and the closing phenylalanine or tryptophan. D genes are given only for firm matches. Size tells how often a clone was seen (once, few, many) or the class of an expanded clone, and some rows leave it out.

v_gene: TRBV7-2
d_gene: TRBD2
j_gene: TRBJ2-3
abundance: -
CDR3nt: TGTGCCAGCAGCCTCGGACTAGCGGGGGAGACAGATACGCAGTATTTT
CDR3aa: CASSLGLAGETDTQYF

v_gene: TRBV20-1
d_gene: -
j_gene: TRBJ2-1
abundance: -
CDR3nt: TGCAGTGCTAGGGAGGCAGGAGAGCAGTTCTTC
CDR3aa: CSAREAGEQFF

v_gene: TRBV20-1
d_gene: -
j_gene: TRBJ2-5
abundance: many
CDR3nt: TGCAGTGCTAGCGGGGGGCCGGGGGAGACCCAGTACTTC
CDR3aa: CSASGGPGETQYF

v_gene: TRBV2
d_gene: -
j_gene: TRBJ2-1
abundance: many
CDR3nt: TGTGCCAGCAGTCGGGACCGCAATGAGCAGTTCTTC
CDR3aa: CASSRDRNEQFF

v_gene: TRBV11-3
d_gene: TRBD2
j_gene: TRBJ2-1
abundance: -
CDR3nt: TGTGCCAGCAGCTTAGATCTTACTAGCGGGGATAATGAGCAGTTCTTC
CDR3aa: CASSLDLTSGDNEQFF

v_gene: TRBV10-3
d_gene: -
j_gene: TRBJ2-7
abundance: -
CDR3nt: TGTGCCATCAGTGAGTCATTTGCGCAGGCGAACACCTACGAGCAGTACTTC
CDR3aa: CAISESFAQANTYEQYF

v_gene: TRBV9
d_gene: -
j_gene: TRBJ2-5
abundance: many
CDR3nt: TGTGCCAGCAGCGTTGGCGGGGCTCAAGAGACCCAGTACTTC
CDR3aa: CASSVGGAQETQYF

v_gene: TRBV30
d_gene: -
j_gene: TRBJ2-1
abundance: many
CDR3nt: TGTGCCTGGAGTGTCGAGAACAAGTACAATGAGCAGTTCTTC
CDR3aa: CAWSVENKYNEQFF

v_gene: TRBV6-1
d_gene: -
j_gene: TRBJ2-3
abundance: few
CDR3nt: TGTGCCTACAGGGTATCGGGCACAGATACGCAGTATTTT
CDR3aa: CAYRVSGTDTQYF

v_gene: TRBV5-1
d_gene: TRBD2
j_gene: TRBJ2-1
abundance: many
CDR3nt: TGCGCCAGCACGAATGTCGGGGGGGACATGAACAATGAGCAGTTCTTC
CDR3aa: CASTNVGGDMNNEQFF

v_gene: TRBV29-1
d_gene: -
j_gene: TRBJ1-1
abundance: many
CDR3nt: TGCAGCGTTGATCCACAGCTCTTGTGGGTCGTTCCTGAAGCTTTCTTT
CDR3aa: CSVDPQLLWVVPEAFF

v_gene: TRBV14
d_gene: -
j_gene: TRBJ2-7
abundance: many
CDR3nt: TGTGCCAGCAGCCAAGGGGCCTACGAGCAGTACTTC
CDR3aa: CASSQGAYEQYF

v_gene: TRBV29-1
d_gene: -
j_gene: TRBJ2-1
abundance: few
CDR3nt: TGCAGCGTTGATGATCGCCTAGACAATGAGCAGTTCTTC
CDR3aa: CSVDDRLDNEQFF

v_gene: TRBV4-3
d_gene: TRBD2
j_gene: TRBJ2-5
abundance: many
CDR3nt: TGCGCCAGCAGCCAAGATCCTAGCGGGGGGGCAGAGACCCAGTACTTC
CDR3aa: CASSQDPSGGAETQYF